This TCR beta chain is drawn from a study of blood T cell repertoires in COVID-19. Study at large: PBMCs, B-cell-depleted T cells, or T cells provided the cDNA or gDNA that made up the material.

Data came from immunoSEQ multiplex PCR; TCRdb stores just in-frame clones and leaves some out. The data contain about 130,000 clones, approximately 80% of them seen just once; the ten biggest clones take up approximately 10%. Germline V gene data show CDR1 as SGHRS and CDR2 as YFSETQ. The CDR3 is 17 amino acids. V was pared by 0 bases and J by 0 bases, with 7 bases of the junction left unmatched. Input material: PBMCs or T cells enriched from blood (not recorded which). The sequence derives from a man aged 50 to 60 who had recovered from COVID-19. V gene TRBV5-1 combines with J gene TRBJ2-3, with 7 positions matching TRBD2. The CDR3 here is CASSLDVAGLSTDTQYF. The CDR3 nucleotides read TGCGCCAGCAGCTTGGATGTAGCGGGCCTGAGCACAGATACGCAGTATTTT.